This T cell receptor beta chain was sequenced for a study of T cell changes during pregnancy in multiple sclerosis. The CDR3 loop spans 17 amino acids. V lost 7 bases to trimming and J lost 4 bases; unmatched junction nucleotides: 9. Germline CDR1 reads LNHDA; CDR2 reads SQIVND (reference sequence). This table comes from immunoSEQ multiplex PCR, and its TCRdb copy is limited to in-frame clones, with some not included. Of under 55,000 clones listed, approximately 92% are singletons. The sequencing here drew on CD4+ T cells from peripheral blood mononuclear cells, taken in the third trimester of pregnancy. The genes are TRBV19 and TRBJ2-1; TRBD2 matches at 14 bases. The source of this sequence is a female donor with multiple sclerosis, enrolled in a pregnancy study. The CDR3 loop reads CASTKTSGGADYNEQFF. The CDR3 DNA is TGTGCCAGTACCAAGACTAGCGGGGGGGCGGATTACAATGAGCAGTTCTTC.